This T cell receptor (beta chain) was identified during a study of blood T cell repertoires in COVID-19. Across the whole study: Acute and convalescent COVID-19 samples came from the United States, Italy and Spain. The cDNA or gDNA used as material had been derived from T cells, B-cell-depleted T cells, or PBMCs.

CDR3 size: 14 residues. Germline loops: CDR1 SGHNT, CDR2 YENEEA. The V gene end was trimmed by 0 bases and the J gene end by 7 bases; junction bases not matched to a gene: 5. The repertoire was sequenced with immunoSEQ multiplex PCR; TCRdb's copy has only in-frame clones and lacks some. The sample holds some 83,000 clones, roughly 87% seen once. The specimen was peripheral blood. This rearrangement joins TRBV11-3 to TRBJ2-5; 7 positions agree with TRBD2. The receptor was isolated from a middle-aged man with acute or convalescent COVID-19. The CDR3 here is CASSLDGGDRTQYF. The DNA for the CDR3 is TGTGCCAGCAGCTTAGATGGGGGGGACCGGACCCAGTACTTC.